The present TCR gamma chain was sequenced within a study of Vδ1+ human thymocytes. Whole-study results and caveats: Thymic TRG and TRD repertoires appeared highly polyclonal, with Gaussian CDR3 length distributions.

Thymocytes were sorted as CD3+ TCRVdelta1+ TCRVdelta2- after alphabeta T cell depletion. For this clone: Its target is not known.

RNA was extracted from the cells and then reverse transcribed. CDR3 amplicons came from multiplex PCR with pooled V-gene forward and constant-region reverse primers. TCRdb reanalyzed the multiplex PCR reads using CATT. The sample shows more than 9,000 gamma-chain clones, about 47% of them seen only once. In germline, CDR1 is VTNTFY, CDR2 YDVSTARD (reference sequence). The CDR3 totals 14 residues. The V gene end was trimmed by 2 bases and the J gene end by 0 bases; junction bases not matched to a gene: 4. The sequenced sample consisted of Vdelta1+ gamma-delta thymocytes from the thymus. Described subset: FACS-sorted CD3+ TCRalphabeta- TCRVdelta1+ TCRVdelta2- thymocytes. J is TRGJ1 or TRGJ2 and V is TRGV3. The TCR originated in a boy in the first two years of life who had congenital heart surgery. CDR3: CATWDIPNYYKKLF. CDR3 bases: TGTGCCACCTGGGACATTCCGAATTATTATAAGAAACTCTTT.